This is a list of T cell receptor beta chains from one sample in a study of cytomegalovirus exposure and HLA in healthy donors. Sequenced by immunoSEQ multiplex PCR; TCRdb stores in-frame clones only, minus some. The top ten hold around 19% of the sample, which has about 60,000 clones, approximately 70% seen once. The specimen was PBMCs. These receptors came from a woman in her fifties or sixties in good health and CMV-seropositive. The CDR3 runs from the conserved cysteine through the conserved F or W. Size tells how often a clone was seen (once, few, many) or the class of an expanded clone, and some rows leave it out.

>few|TRBV13|TRBJ2-7
CASSLSRGLLNEQYF
>-|TRBV5-6|TRBJ1-3
CASNTGFGGNTIYF
>-|TRBV2|TRBJ1-4
CASRGLQGTNEKLFF
>-|TRBV10-3|TRBJ1-5
CAISESSRGLQPQHF
>-|TRBV11-2|TRBJ2-1
CASSPYQGTSGGAEQFF
>-|TRBV4-3|TRBJ1-2
CASSQTIQGGEGYTF
>-|TRBV6-5|TRBJ1-3
CASTQGVLSGNTIYF
>few|TRBV2|TRBJ1-2
CSSRETGDASRGYTF
>-|TRBV19|TRBJ2-2
CASSTFPRLAGGGTGELFF
>-|TRBV7-2|TRBJ2-5
CASSLGLLAGAQEAQYF
>-|TRBV18|TRBJ1-1
CASSPSGVSEAFF
>-|TRBV5-1|TRBJ2-1
CASSLAGLANYNEQFF
>-|TRBV5-6|-
CASSARGFYEQYF
>-|TRBV12-5|TRBJ2-3
CASGLDFSSTDTQYF
>-|TRBV5-1|TRBJ1-3
CASSLAGQYSGNTIYF
>-|TRBV4-3|TRBJ1-3
CASSQESTGGNTIYF
>-|TRBV6-1|TRBJ2-7
CASSDRDRGRESSYEQYF
>-|TRBV5-4|TRBJ2-3
CASSLTSGEADTQYF
>-|TRBV10-3|TRBJ2-7
CAISESLGGDLYEQYF
>-|TRBV7-2|TRBJ1-3
CASSFYGTSSSGNTIYF
>-|TRBV7-9|TRBJ1-5
CASSFDREAQPQHF
>-|TRBV19|TRBJ1-5
CASSTKGVGAQPQHF
>-|TRBV7-2|TRBJ1-2
CASSFERGGGYTF
>-|TRBV6-6|TRBJ1-1
CASSRDRGNTEAFF
>few|TRBV13|TRBJ2-3
CASSREQTGTSGADTQYF
>-|TRBV30|TRBJ2-3
CAWSTLRGRGFTDTQYF
>-|TRBV9|TRBJ1-1
CASSDGGQGRVGEAFF
>-|TRBV7-9|TRBJ1-1
CSSSPTRGSTEAFF
>few|TRBV7-2|TRBJ2-1
CASSGGVGTYNEQFF
>-|TRBV9|TRBJ2-1
CASSERGAGGPRPNEQFF
>few|TRBV7-9|TRBJ1-1
CASSLSDRMNTEAFF
>-|TRBV11-2|TRBJ2-1
CASSLARGAYNEQFF
>few|TRBV19|TRBJ2-1
CASSRALEGRAGNEQFF
>-|TRBV21-1|TRBJ1-1
CASSKGSRDTEAFF
>few|TRBV10-3|TRBJ2-2
CAIGTGGGTGELFF
>-|TRBV7-6|TRBJ1-1
CASSPVGQNTEAFF
>-|TRBV18|TRBJ1-1
CASSPPSQGETEAFF
>-|TRBV11-2|TRBJ2-7
CASRPGQTYEQYF
>-|TRBV5-4|TRBJ2-1
CASSQIRQGVNEQFF
>-|TRBV11-3|TRBJ1-1
CASSFLGDTEAFF
>few|TRBV7-2|TRBJ1-5
CASSLGGWTDRYSNQPQHF
>-|TRBV9|TRBJ2-6
CASSQARDRRSGANVLTF
>-|TRBV6-1|TRBJ1-2
CASSESGGLNYGYTF
>-|TRBV7-2|TRBJ1-2
CASSLEFSQGIGYTF
>-|TRBV6-5|TRBJ1-5
CASSWDRHSNQPQHF
>few|TRBV5-1|TRBJ1-6
CASSLAKEQGQNSPLHF
>-|TRBV7-3|TRBJ1-1
CASSPGQGTAFF
>once|TRBV27|TRBJ2-2
CASAVMRPGELFF
>-|TRBV6-4|TRBJ2-1
CASSDRTGGLQFF
>-|TRBV18|TRBJ1-2
CASSPPGGNLYGYTF
>-|TRBV9|TRBJ1-3
CASSEEEGSTGNTIYF
>few|TRBV18|TRBJ1-5
CASSQNGDYPPQHF
>-|TRBV7-9|TRBJ1-1
CASSLESGRAFF
>-|TRBV6-5|TRBJ1-2
CASRPQGAESYGYTF
>-|TRBV7-9|TRBJ1-3
CASSSRQASSGNTIYF